This TCR beta chain was identified in a study of post-analysis software for immune sequencing data. Study-level results: When patients were compared with controls, a handful of TRBV segments were more frequent, TRBV5-6, TRBV5-1 and TRBV20-1 among them.

This CDR3 has 15 residues. CDR1 is MGHRA, CDR2 YSYEKL, per germline. Sequencing libraries made from TCR beta cDNA carried unique molecular identifiers. The yield from roughly 1 to 10 million T cells was roughly 500,000 cDNA molecules in total. Each CDR3 protein gets one entry after TCRdb re-called the PCR reads with MiXCR. The table shows more than 500,000 distinct CDR3 sequences, with about a third occurring only once. A word on this clonotype: The antigen remains unidentified. The junction departs from the called germline gene at one end, perhaps through a read error.

The TCR comes from a girl aged 2 to 17 with multiple sclerosis. The V call is TRBV4-1, the J call TRBJ1-2; D unclear. The specimen sequenced was blood. The CDR3 nucleotides are TGCACCAGCAGCCAACCCAGAGACCTCGGTGGTGGCTACACCTTC. Translating it yields CTSSQPRDLGGGYTF.